One sample yielded the 26 T cell receptor beta chains listed below, sequenced in a study of T-cell memory formation after mild COVID-19. TCRdb re-analysed the 5' RACE reads in MiXCR, keeping a single row per CDR3 protein. The sample records some 300,000 distinct CDR3 sequences, less than 25% being singletons. The sequencing input was PBMCs or a T cell subset sorted from them (not recorded which). These receptors originate from a man between 18 and 29 years old who had mild COVID-19 (a few samples of this study predate the infection). Cell type and time point are not known.

This clonotype occurred a few times. V is TRBV30 and J is TRBJ2-5; weak D call: TRBD2 (6 bases). The germline CDR1 and CDR2 sequences are GTSNPN and SVGIG (reference sequence). This CDR3 region has 13 residues. V lost 4 bases and J lost 0, with 9 bases in between. The DNA of the CDR3 is TGTGCCTGGACGGGCGGGGACCAAGAGACCCAGTACTTC. This sequence encodes CAWTGGDQETQYF.

This chain links TRBV6-1 with TRBJ2-7; 7 bases fit TRBD1. V shed 8 bases, J shed 2 bases, and the junction held 9 bases outside the gene matches. The germline CDR1 and CDR2 sequences are MNHNS and SASEGT. The CDR3 consists of 14 residues. The CDR3 protein is CASGLRTGTYEQYV. CDR3 DNA sequence: TGTGCCAGCGGCCTAAGGACAGGAACCTACGAGCAGTACGTC.

Here the CDR3 DNA reads TGCGCCAGCAGCACCCGGTTGGGCGAAAAACTGTTTTTT. The encoded protein is CASSTRLGEKLFF. The chain combines TRBV5-1 with TRBJ1-4; D remains ambiguous. The CDR3 totals 13 residues. The germline gives CDR1 SGHRS, CDR2 YFSETQ. The ends were cut back, 4 bases at V and 8 bases at J, with 12 bases in the middle.

The table lists this clonotype with a few counts. The V gene is TRBV28, the J gene TRBJ1-1; a weak D match, TRBD1 (5 bases). CDR3 length: 16 residues. V was shortened by 5 bases and J by 3 bases, with 19 bases between the two germline ends. Germline loops: CDR1 MDHEN, CDR2 SYDVKM. The CDR3 DNA reads TGTGCCAGCAGTCTAATATCTGGTTCGGGGGACACTGAAGCTTTCTTT. This sequence encodes CASSLISGSGDTEAFF.

The chain's CDR3 is CASSYPGTAQETQYF. The CDR3, as DNA: TGTGCCAGCAGTTACCCCGGGACAGCACAAGAGACCCAGTACTTC. The J gene is TRBJ2-5, the V gene TRBV6-6, with 7 nucleotides matching TRBD1. After removal of 2 bases from V and 2 bases from J, the junction contained 5 bases not matched to a gene. The germline gives CDR1 MNHNY, CDR2 SVGAGI (reference sequence). The CDR3 contains 15 residues.

This clonotype has only a few counts. The CDR3: CASSGKDTDTQYF. DNA for the CDR3: TGTGCCAGCAGCGGCAAGGATACAGATACGCAGTATTTT. The chain links TRBV9 to TRBJ2-3, with unresolved D. Trimming stripped 3 bases from V and 3 bases from J, with 8 bases between. This CDR3 has 13 residues. Germline loops: CDR1 SGDLS, CDR2 YYNGEE.

This clonotype was seen a handful of times. The rearrangement links TRBV12-3 or TRBV12-4 to TRBJ1-1; D gene uncertain. V shed 2 bases and J shed 3 bases, with 10 bases lying between them. The CDR3 has 14 amino acids. This chain's CDR3 is CASSLWPGDTEAFF. CDR3 nucleotide sequence: TGTGCCAGCAGTTTATGGCCCGGCGACACTGAAGCTTTCTTT.

V usage is TRBV4-1 and J usage is TRBJ2-3; 8 bases map to TRBD1. This CDR3 spans 16 amino acids. Trimming took 4 bases from V and 6 from J; bases not matched to a gene: 12. The germline gives CDR1 MGHRA, CDR2 YSYEKL. The CDR3 here is CASSPGRTGNRDTQYF. For the CDR3, the DNA is TGCGCCAGCAGCCCCGGGCGGACAGGGAACCGGGATACGCAGTATTTT.

This clonotype was counted a few times. The chain links TRBV10-3 to TRBJ2-3; 12 bases map to TRBD2. This CDR3 has 17 amino acids. The J segment lost 3 bases and the V segment lost 2 bases, leaving 6 bases of the junction unmatched. Germline-derived CDR1 and CDR2 are ENHRY and SYGVKD. The CDR3: CAISETSGGRGTDTQYF. CDR3 nucleotides: TGTGCCATCAGTGAGACTAGCGGGGGGCGAGGGACAGATACGCAGTATTTT.

This clonotype was seen a single time. The chain uses TRBV5-5 and TRBJ1-2, with 10 bases identical to TRBD1. Germline CDR1 reads SGHKS; CDR2 reads YYEKEE (reference sequence). CDR3 size: 16 residues. V shed 4 bases and J 7 bases; nucleotides not matched to a gene: 13. DNA of the CDR3: TGTGCCAGCAGCCCGGATGCGGGACAGGGGTCGAGTGGCTACACCTTC. As protein: CASSPDAGQGSSGYTF.

This clonotype was seen a few times. The chain carries TRBV6-4 and TRBJ2-2, with D perhaps matching TRBD1 (6 bases). V was pared by 6 bases and J by 6 bases, with 17 bases between. Germline CDR1 MRHNA, CDR2 SNTAGT. CDR3 size: 15 residues. DNA for the CDR3: TGTGCCAGCAGCAGGGACATTGGTCGTCCCGGGGAGCTGTTTTTT. It is translated as CASSRDIGRPGELFF.

This clonotype was observed a handful of times. This rearrangement joins TRBV7-9 to TRBJ2-2, with D possibly TRBD1 on 5 matching bases. The germline gives CDR1 SEHNR, CDR2 FQNEAQ (reference sequence). CDR3 length equals 15 residues. With 4 bases removed from V and 3 bases from J, the gap between germline ends came to 12 bases. The CDR3 DNA is TGTGCCAGCAGCTCAGGGAATTCTTACACCGGGGAGCTGTTTTTT. It translates to CASSSGNSYTGELFF.

This clonotype was counted ten times or more. The rearrangement uses TRBV6-1 and TRBJ1-5, with 8 bases matching TRBD1. The ends lost 6 bases at V and 1 base at J; junction bases unmatched: 5. The V gene's germline CDR1 is MNHNS and CDR2 SASEGT. CDR3 length equals 15 residues. CDR3 nucleotides: TGTGCCAGCAGCGGTACAGGGGGAAGCAATCAGCCCCAGCATTTT. Its protein product is CASSGTGGSNQPQHF.

This clonotype was seen more than once but under ten times. The CDR3 reads CASSYSGGDIQYF. The CDR3 DNA is TGTGCCAGCAGTTACTCTGGAGGAGACATTCAGTACTTC. The V gene is TRBV6-5, the J gene TRBJ2-4; D is perhaps TRBD2 (5 bases). V was cut by 0 bases and J by 8 bases, with 8 bases left in between. CDR3 length: 13 amino acids. From germline, CDR1 is MNHEY and CDR2 SVGAGI.

The rearrangement joins TRBV11-2 to TRBJ2-5; 7 positions agree with TRBD1. CDR3 length: 16 amino acids. The germline gives CDR1 SGHAT, CDR2 FQNNGV. V gave up 8 bases and J gave up 7 bases; unmatched junction bases: 19. The CDR3 here is CASRKPRDQNRGTQYF. DNA for the CDR3: TGTGCCAGCCGAAAGCCCCGGGACCAGAACAGGGGGACCCAGTACTTC.

This clonotype was counted between two and nine times. The chain uses TRBV6-2 or TRBV6-3 and TRBJ1-1, with TRBD1 identical over 7 bases. There are 14 residues in the CDR3. The V and J ends lost 5 bases and 4 bases, in that order; junction bases with no gene match: 7. CDR1 is MNHEY, CDR2 SVGEGT, per germline. CDR3 sequence reads: CASSPRQGATEAFF. The CDR3 DNA is TGTGCCAGCAGTCCTCGACAGGGAGCCACTGAAGCTTTCTTT.

This sequence joins TRBV5-1 and TRBJ2-3; 8 bases map to TRBD2. Germline CDR1 reads SGHRS; CDR2 reads YFSETQ. V lost 1 base to trimming and J lost 1 base; unmatched junction nucleotides: 8. CDR3 size: 17 residues. CDR3 DNA: TGCGCCAGCAGCTTGCTTGGTTCACTAGCGGGCACAGATACGCAGTATTTT. It specifies CASSLLGSLAGTDTQYF.

This clonotype was detected only a few times. The chain couples TRBV7-8 to TRBJ2-5, with D maybe TRBD1 (6 bases). V was pared by 5 bases and J by 2 bases, with 9 bases between. Germline loops: CDR1 SGHVS, CDR2 FQNEAQ. The CDR3 runs to 13 residues. The chain's CDR3 is CASSVGTQETQYF. CDR3 nucleotides: TGTGCCAGCAGCGTCGGGACACAAGAGACCCAGTACTTC. Based on the CDR3 plus reference TRBV7-8 and TRBJ2-5, the full variable domain is GAGVSQSPRYKVAKRGQDVALRCDPISGHVSLFWYQQALGQGPEFLTYFQNEAQLDKSGLPSDRFFAERPEGSVSTLKIQRTQQEDSAVYLCASSVGTQETQYFGPGTRLLVL.

This clonotype appeared many times. This sequence joins TRBV2 and TRBJ1-4; 9 bases map to TRBD1. CDR1 and CDR2 from the germline V gene are SNHLY and FYNNEI. CDR3 length equals 13 residues. Trimming took 3 bases from V and 8 from J; bases not matched to a gene: 1. The DNA of the CDR3 is TGTGCCAGCAGTGACGGGACAGGGGAAAAACTGTTTTTT. Protein sequence: CASSDGTGEKLFF.

Only a few counts were recorded for this clonotype. The J gene is TRBJ2-7, the V gene TRBV9; 9 nucleotides line up with TRBD1. The J segment lost 5 bases and the V segment lost 3 bases, leaving 9 bases of the junction unmatched. The germline V gene encodes CDR1 SGDLS and CDR2 YYNGEE. The CDR3 sequence is 15 residues long. CDR3 loop: CASSAEDRGGDEQYF. The CDR3 DNA follows: TGTGCCAGCAGCGCAGAGGACAGGGGTGGCGACGAGCAGTACTTC.

The chain uses TRBV6-2 or TRBV6-3 and TRBJ1-1; TRBD1 is a possible D gene (5 bases). V lost 2 bases, J lost 2 bases, and 15 bases lay in between. CDR1 is MNHEY and CDR2 is SVGEGT in the germline V gene. The CDR3 contains 16 residues. The CDR3 region has the DNA TGTGCCAGCAGTTACCCCTGGGGGGAAGCTAACACTGAAGCTTTCTTT. Amino acid sequence: CASSYPWGEANTEAFF.

V usage is TRBV7-2 and J usage is TRBJ1-4; D possibly corresponds to TRBD1 (6 bases). The V gene lost 0 bases and the J gene lost 6 bases, with 11 bases spanning the gap. The germline CDR1 and CDR2 sequences are SGHTA and FQGNSA. CDR3 size: 15 residues. The CDR3 DNA is TGTGCCAGCAGCTTAGCGGGGGCTTTGGATGAAAAACTGTTTTTT. This translates into CASSLAGALDEKLFF.

The chain is built from TRBV6-2 or TRBV6-3 and TRBJ2-5; 8 bases fit TRBD2. This CDR3 contains 15 residues. V lost 5 bases and J lost 4; bases outside the gene matches: 9. Germline V lookup: CDR1 MNHEY, CDR2 SVGEGT. DNA of the CDR3: TGTGCCAGCAGTCGGAGCGGGGGCCCCCGAGAGACCCAGTACTTC. The encoded protein is CASSRSGGPRETQYF.

The chain recombines TRBV5-4 with TRBJ2-2, with D tentatively TRBD1 or TRBD2 (7 bases each). The CDR3 covers 15 residues. Trimming left V 1 base short and J 6 bases short, with 13 bases between. Germline lookup yields CDR1 SGHNT and CDR2 YYREEE (reference sequence). In DNA, the CDR3 is TGTGCCAGCAGCTTGTGGGAGGGGGCCGCCGGGGAGCTGTTTTTT. The encoded protein is CASSLWEGAAGELFF.

The sample holds a few counts of this clonotype. This chain uses TRBV4-2 with TRBJ2-3; 8 nucleotides align to TRBD1. The CDR3 totals 16 residues. V shed 0 bases, J shed 5 bases, and the junction held 7 bases outside the gene matches. Germline V gene sequence: CDR1 LGHNA, CDR2 YNFKEQ. The CDR3 sequence: CASSQDRGRVGDTQYF. The DNA for the CDR3 is TGTGCCAGCAGCCAAGACAGGGGGCGCGTGGGAGATACGCAGTATTTT.

Only a few counts were recorded for this clonotype. The rearrangement links TRBV20-1 to TRBJ1-1, with D hard to call. The germline V gene encodes CDR1 DFQATT and CDR2 SNEGSKA (reference sequence). The V and J ends lost 1 base and 3 bases respectively, with 12 bases between them. This CDR3 has 14 residues. CDR3 residues: CSARVHPRDTEAFF. In nucleotides, the CDR3 is TGCAGTGCTAGAGTTCACCCACGAGACACTGAAGCTTTCTTT.